The entry that follows covers one TCR beta chain sequence. Antigen: not known. These data originate in a study of blood T cells in healthy people across ages. V lost 7 bases and J 0 bases, leaving 22 bases between the germline ends. The CDR3 runs 18 residues. Looked up from germline, CDR1 is MNHEY and CDR2 is SMNVEV (reference sequence). General study findings and limits: Unsorted PBMC material precluded a definitive naive versus antigen-experienced comparison.

Primers used in a second PCR of roughly 7 to 12 cycles were a sample-barcoded 5' primer and a J-beta primer mix. Each CDR3 protein gets one entry after TCRdb re-called the 5' RACE reads with MiXCR. The sample contains around 900,000 distinct CDR3 sequences, approximately 50% of which appear only once. The rearrangement links TRBV27 to TRBJ2-1; unclear D gene. The origin of this receptor is an older woman in good health. Sequencing was done on a sample of blood. The CDR3 bases are TGTGCCAGCACCCTACCCAGGCCCCAGCGAAGCTCCTACAATGAGCAGTTCTTC. It encodes CASTLPRPQRSSYNEQFF.